This T cell receptor beta chain is from a study of T cells in Graves' hyperthyroidism and ophthalmopathy (dated by TCRdb to between 2019 and 2020). At the level of the whole study: A discovery cohort of around 100 patients, fewer than 50 with Graves' ophthalmopathy and 57 with stable Graves' hyperthyroidism, was used to find distinguishing TCR V-J signatures. An independent validation cohort of fewer than 20 hyperthyroidism patients and some 15 patients who later progressed to ophthalmopathy tested prospective prediction of ophthalmopathy. The approximately 100 discovery patients were randomly split 7:3 into training and test sets. In six Graves' hyperthyroidism patients, the study also compared T-cell repertoires from thyroid tissue with T-cell repertoires from blood. After sampling, hyperthyroidism patients received methimazole starting at 30 mg daily, and ophthalmopathy patients received high-dose intravenous methylprednisolone. The paper describes TCR Vbeta CDR3 sequencing of about 140 peripheral blood samples, made up of some 40 ophthalmopathy patients, around 78 hyperthyroidism patients and about 17 progressor patients. Beyond this particular receptor, the publication reports: Sample size was not statistically predetermined, and blinding of investigators to group allocation was not performed. Most expanded thyroid clonotypes (frequency above 0.001) were also detected in blood, a finding suggesting that blood repertoires may reflect thyroid immune responses. In validation, the model predicted progression to ophthalmopathy with over 65% sensitivity and over 72% specificity, a median of about six months before onset. A model built on a 13 V-J signature distinguished ophthalmopathy from stable hyperthyroidism, reaching around 87% sensitivity and 81.08% specificity in cross-validation and 80%/75% in testing.

TCR beta CDR3 regions were amplified from RNA transcripts. The TCR CDR3 was subjected to a first round of RT-PCR using the HTBI primer set and the Qiagen OneStep RT-PCR kit. A second multiplex PCR round built the libraries, followed by size selection and purification. The libraries were sequenced on an Illumina HiSeq2000 using paired-end 100 bp reads. For the original study's pipeline: SOAPnuke was used to process the raw data, removing reads that contained adapters or uncalled bases, had a mean Phred below 15, or lacked an exact match to the constant primer or identifier. COPE v1.2.5 was used to merge high-quality paired reads, and clonotypes were defined as unique nucleotide sequences. Clonotypes were aligned to IMGT TRBV, TRBD and TRBJ reference segments using MiTCR v1.1. Only V-J combinations with frequency above 0.0001, covering 99% to 99.2% of repertoires, were analysed. A TCS score was defined as the ratio between F50 (clonal expansion) and ExV (chaos), using BLOSUM62-based TCRdist between CDR3 peptides within each V-J. Welch's t-statistics and random forest reduced approximately 520 V-J features to fewer than 15, which were used in a naive Bayes classifier (R e1071). Thyroid-blood repertoire similarity was quantified with the Morisita-Horn index. TCRdb handled the public reads itself, with Q25 trimming in fastp and clone calling in MiXCR, and kept productive beta chains. A single entry per CDR3 protein holds the most common genes and DNA from its merged rows. Clone size and V and J calls follow TCRdb, not the original study. Across this sample there are about 700,000 distinct CDR3 sequences, with 40% to 55% seen only once. Of the sample, about 7% falls within the top ten clones.

Exclusion was applied to patients with uncontrolled infections, other autoimmune diseases, pregnancy or lactation. Diagnoses were based on clinical symptoms, serum thyroxine and TRAb, thyroid ultrasound and orbital computed tomography. Total RNA was extracted with Trizol reagent, and quality was checked on an Agilent 2100 Bioanalyzer. Spanning cysteine to phenylalanine, the CDR3 consists of 14 amino acids. Only CDR3 DNA remains: 42 bases, in frame from the first base. CDR1 and CDR2 (ENHRY, SYGVKD) derive from the germline V gene. V is reduced by 6 bases and J by 5 bases, leaving a spacing of 16 bases between them. Of note for this clonotype: Which antigen it targets is not known. This sequence may be a read error, since a much larger clone differs from it by one base.

Sequencing was performed on peripheral blood or thyroid tissue (not recorded which). The rearrangement joined TRBV10-3 to TRBJ1-2; the D gene is unclear. The TCR sequence derives from an adult man with Graves' disease, either hyperthyroidism or ophthalmopathy (not recorded which). At the DNA level, the sequence is TGTGCCATCAGGGACCGACGTTATGGTTATGGCTACACCTTC. The resulting protein is CAIRDRRYGYGYTF.